The sequence of this T cell receptor beta chain was determined in a study of T cell responses to AZD1222 COVID-19 vaccine. Overall study findings and caveats: Spike-specific TCR breadth and depth both grew after two AZD1222 doses.

Points on this clone: The antigen is unknown.

Profiled with immunoSEQ multiplex PCR; TCRdb holds only in-frame clones, not every one. The data show tens of thousands of clones, 80% to 90% seen once. The TCR sequence derives from an adult in good health. Here the sequenced sample was peripheral blood, taken on day 0 of AZD1222 vaccination.

CDR3 sequence (DNA): TGCGCCAGCAGCCCGGGACAGCTGGACACCGGGGAGCTGTTTTTT. It codes for CASSPGQLDTGELFF. The chain couples TRBV4-1 to TRBJ2-2; TRBD1 aligns across 7 bases. The germline CDR1 and CDR2 sequences are MGHRA and YSYEKL. The CDR3 is 15 amino acids. J gave up 3 bases and V 4 bases, and 5 bases lay outside the gene matches.